This is a list of T cell receptor beta chains from one sample in a study of beta chain features in type 1 diabetes. The data were produced by immunoSEQ multiplex PCR, yet TCRdb's version contains in-frame clones alone and is incomplete. The profile shows 240,000 or so clones, roughly 30% of them singletons. Material: central memory CD4+ T cells from blood. All receptors come from a man aged 25-45 years in good health. Each CDR3 is given with its conserved first and last residue. A D gene is named only where the DNA matches it firmly.

TRBV11-2	17	TRBJ2-4	TRBD2	CASRSNLSGRSKNIQYF
TRBV6-5	10	TRBJ2-1	NA	CASGRNEQFF
TRBV5-6	14	TRBJ1-2	TRBD1	CASSGDSGYYGYTF
TRBV6-1	12	TRBJ2-3	NA	CASSEDRDTQYF
TRBV6-5	13	TRBJ1-2	NA	CATHGGGNYGYTF
TRBV29-1	13	TRBJ2-3	NA	CSVGWSVTDTQYF
TRBV7-9	12	TRBJ2-5	NA	CASSQGEETQYF
TRBV2	12	TRBJ1-1	NA	CASSPQAAEAFF
TRBV30	13	TRBJ1-2	NA	CAWSGSHELGYTF
TRBV25-1	12	TRBJ2-1	NA	CASSRLYNEQFF
TRBV7-9	14	TRBJ2-1	NA	CASSISQGLGEQFF
TRBV5-1	15	TRBJ2-1	TRBD1	CASTTHGGQDNEQFF
TRBV29-1	11	TRBJ2-1	NA	CSVFDYNEQFF
TRBV18	14	TRBJ2-3	TRBD1	CASSRGTGDDTQYF
TRBV29-1	13	TRBJ2-1	NA	CSDRQGGRNEQFF
TRBV29-1	16	TRBJ2-2	NA	CSVHLASWGSTGELFF
TRBV19	10	TRBJ1-3	NA	CASKGNTIYF
TRBV25-1	13	TRBJ1-2	NA	CASSDDLNAGYTF
TRBV29-1	15	TRBJ2-5	NA	CSVEDQAGQIETQYF
TRBV30	15	TRBJ2-2	NA	CAWSVVTANTGELFF
TRBV28	13	TRBJ2-2	NA	CASRPPLDRELFF
TRBV6-5	12	TRBJ2-1	NA	CASSYLGSGQFF
TRBV7-2	13	TRBJ1-5	NA	CASSLSQRQPQHF
TRBV11-2	13	TRBJ2-3	NA	CASSPGKADTQYF
TRBV19	13	TRBJ1-2	NA	CASSILPYYGYTF
TRBV11-3	14	TRBJ2-1	NA	CASSLDQTTSEQFF
TRBV25-1	14	TRBJ1-1	NA	CASRSRAVNTEAFF
TRBV29-1	17	TRBJ2-3	NA	CSVNPPLKARSTDTQYF
TRBV13	14	TRBJ2-1	NA	CASSSRDTYNEQFF
TRBV5-5	14	TRBJ2-7	NA	CASSIRASSYEQYF
TRBV18	13	TRBJ2-1	TRBD1	CASSPQTGNEQFF
TRBV15	16	TRBJ2-7	NA	CATSRAASGSSYEQYF
TRBV30	14	TRBJ2-5	NA	CAWRGSGIQETQYF
TRBV25-1	15	TRBJ2-7	TRBD2	CASSTPGTRAYEQYF
TRBV5-1	13	TRBJ1-2	NA	CASSLEIGNGYTF
TRBV11-3	15	TRBJ2-1	TRBD2	CASSSGTSGGHEQFF
TRBV13	14	TRBJ1-4	NA	CASSWGQVNEKLFF
TRBV2	13	TRBJ1-4	NA	CASSESEWGQLFF
TRBV7-2	14	NA	NA	CASSPAAVSYEQYF
TRBV5-1	14	TRBJ2-7	TRBD1	CASTLDRGLDEQYF
TRBV13	15	TRBJ2-7	TRBD1	CASSSRQGVSYEQYF
TRBV5-4	14	TRBJ1-1	NA	CASTMAGWNTEAFF